The rows below give T cell receptor beta chains drawn from one sample of a study of blood T cell repertoires in COVID-19. This table comes from immunoSEQ multiplex PCR, and its TCRdb copy is limited to in-frame clones, with some not included. The table has over 110,000 clones, approximately 88% seen once. Material: peripheral blood. These receptors were obtained from a man between 65 and 79 years old with acute or convalescent COVID-19. Each CDR3 is given with its conserved first and last residue. The order of the fields is J gene, D gene, V gene, CDR3 length, clone size, CDR3 DNA, CDR3 protein. A D gene is named only where the DNA matches it firmly. Size tells how often a clone was seen (once, few, many) or the class of an expanded clone, and some rows leave it out.

>TRBJ1-1|-|TRBV13|15|-
TGTGCCAGCAGCTCCCCCTCCGAGGGCGGGACTGAAGCTTTCTTT
CASSSPSEGGTEAFF
>TRBJ2-7|TRBD1|TRBV2|14|-
TGTGCCAGCAATTACGGACAGGGGGCAAAGGAGCAGTACTTC
CASNYGQGAKEQYF
>TRBJ2-3|-|TRBV5-1|13|few
TGCGCCAGCAGCTTCGGTGACAGGCGATCGCAGTATTTT
CASSFGDRRSQYF
>TRBJ2-7|TRBD2|TRBV6-4|16|once
TGTGCCAGCAGTGAACGACTAGCGGGAAGGTCCTACGAGCAGTACTTC
CASSERLAGRSYEQYF
>TRBJ2-3|TRBD1|TRBV5-4|15|-
TGTGCCAGCAGCTTCAGGGGGCGAGGGGCAGATACGCAGTATTTT
CASSFRGRGADTQYF
>TRBJ1-5|-|TRBV6-6|13|once
TGTGCCAGCAGTTCTCAGGGAAATCAGCCCCAGCATTTT
CASSSQGNQPQHF
>TRBJ1-5|-|TRBV12-2|18|-
TGTGCAAGTCGCCCGCATTTGGGACAGATCTATAGCAATCAGCCCCAGCATTTT
CASRPHLGQIYSNQPQHF
>TRBJ2-3|-|TRBV24-1|15|-
TGTGCCACCAGTGATCCGACTGAGGGCGCAGATACGCAGTATTTT
CATSDPTEGADTQYF
>TRBJ1-2|-|TRBV6-5|14|-
TGTGCCAGCAGTACCTCCAGGGAGGCCTATGGCTACACCTTC
CASSTSREAYGYTF
>TRBJ2-3|TRBD2|TRBV11-2|16|-
TGTGCCAGCAGCTTAGTAACTAGCGGGGGCACAGATACGCAGTATTTT
CASSLVTSGGTDTQYF
>TRBJ2-2|TRBD2|TRBV29-1|14|-
TGCAGCGTGCCCAAGCGGGAGGGTTCCGGGGAGCTGTTTTTT
CSVPKREGSGELFF
>TRBJ1-3|-|TRBV5-1|15|-
TGCGCCAGCAGCTTGTCACAGAGCTCTGGAAACACCATATATTTT
CASSLSQSSGNTIYF
>TRBJ2-1|TRBD2|TRBV2|15|-
TGTGCCAGCAGTGAGATAGCGGGGGGGTACAATGAGCAGTTCTTC
CASSEIAGGYNEQFF
>TRBJ1-5|TRBD1|TRBV5-1|14|-
TGCGCCAGCAGCTCTACAGGGGGCGTTCAGCCCCAGCATTTT
CASSSTGGVQPQHF